These 25 T cell receptor beta chains share one sample of origin, sequenced in a study of control samples from healthy donors and cancer patients. Profiled with immunoSEQ multiplex PCR; TCRdb holds only in-frame clones, not every one. This table has roughly 150,000 clones, over 90% appearing once. The sample was blood. These receptors all come from a man in his forties or fifties in good health.

The rearrangement joins TRBV2 to TRBJ2-7, with D possibly being TRBD1 or TRBD2 (5 bases each). The CDR3 contains 13 residues. Germline assignment: CDR1 SNHLY and CDR2 FYNNEI. V lost 2 bases, J lost 3 bases, and 8 bases lay in between. The CDR3 nucleotides read TGTGCCAGCAGTGAACGGGGCGGCTACGAGCAGTACTTC. Protein sequence: CASSERGGYEQYF.

The chain joins TRBV7-9 to TRBJ1-1; D is possibly TRBD1 (6 bases). The CDR3 covers 11 residues. V was pared by 4 bases and J by 11 bases, with 11 bases between. Looked up from germline, CDR1 is SEHNR and CDR2 is FQNEAQ (reference sequence). The CDR3 region has the DNA TGTGCCAGCAGCTCAGGGGTCGGGGCTTTCTTT. Translated: CASSSGVGAFF.

This CDR3 reads CASSDSQLYGYTF. The DNA of the CDR3 is TGTGCCAGCAGCGACAGCCAACTCTATGGCTACACCTTC. The genes are TRBV5-4 and TRBJ1-2; D perhaps matches TRBD1 (5 bases). V lost 4 bases and J 4 bases, leaving 11 bases between the germline ends. CDR3 length: 13 amino acids. The V gene's germline CDR1 is SGHNT and CDR2 YYREEE (reference sequence).

V and J are TRBV13 and TRBJ2-7; no reliable D call. Trimming took 3 bases from V and 4 from J, leaving 10 bases between them. CDR3 length: 13 residues. The V gene's germline CDR1 is PRHDT and CDR2 FYEKMQ (reference sequence). The CDR3 sequence is CASSLRLEYEQYF. The CDR3 nucleotides are TGTGCCAGCAGCTTGAGACTGGAGTACGAGCAGTACTTC.

This sequence joins TRBV5-1 and TRBJ2-2; 10 bases match TRBD2. From germline, CDR1 is SGHRS and CDR2 YFSETQ. The CDR3 loop spans 14 amino acids. V was clipped by 5 bases and J by 4 bases; unmatched bases: 2. DNA of the CDR3: TGCGCCAGCAGAGCGGGAGGGCCCACCGGGGAGCTGTTTTTT. Its protein product is CASRAGGPTGELFF.

The chain couples TRBV6-5 to TRBJ2-1; tentative D call: TRBD2 (6 bases). Germline CDR1 reads MNHEY; CDR2 reads SVGAGI. The CDR3 loop spans 15 amino acids. Trimming took off 6 bases at V and 5 bases at J, with 17 bases between the two ends. The CDR3 reads CASSFRLATNNEQFF. The CDR3 DNA reads TGTGCCAGCAGCTTCCGTCTAGCGACTAACAATGAGCAGTTCTTC.

This chain joins TRBV9 and TRBJ1-2; 11 bases match TRBD1. The CDR3 contains 15 residues. J was trimmed by 5 bases and V by 1 base; bases with no gene match: 4. The germline CDR1 and CDR2 sequences are SGDLS and YYNGEE. CDR3 in amino acids: CASSVMDRGLYGYTF. For the CDR3, the DNA is TGTGCCAGCAGCGTAATGGACAGGGGGCTGTATGGCTACACCTTC.

This clone was seen once. CDR3 coding DNA: TGTGCCAGCAGTTTAGTCGGCGGGGCGCGGACTGAAGCTTTCTTT. Amino acid sequence: CASSLVGGARTEAFF. The chain recombines TRBV27 with TRBJ1-1, with D maybe TRBD1 (5 bases). This CDR3 region has 15 residues. V lost 2 bases and J 5 bases, leaving 15 bases between the germline ends. Germline-derived CDR1 and CDR2 are MNHEY and SMNVEV (reference sequence).

This chain joins TRBV7-8 and TRBJ2-1; 8 bases agree with TRBD2. Germline CDR1 reads SGHVS; CDR2 reads FQNEAQ. With 4 bases clipped from V and 5 bases from J, the junction kept 7 bases outside the gene matches. The CDR3 has 15 residues. The chain's CDR3 is CASSYTAGAHNEQFF. CDR3 bases: TGTGCCAGCAGCTACACAGCGGGAGCACACAATGAGCAGTTCTTC.

V and J are TRBV19 and TRBJ1-1; D is unclear. The length of the CDR3 is 12 residues. Per the germline V gene, CDR1 is LNHDA and CDR2 is SQIVND (reference sequence). The V and J ends lost 0 bases and 2 bases respectively, with 1 base between them. CDR3 residues: CASSIDNTEAFF. DNA of the CDR3: TGTGCCAGTAGTATAGATAACACTGAAGCTTTCTTT.

The CDR3 reads CASRPRAFDNSPLHF. Written as DNA, the CDR3 is TGTGCCAGCCGTCCACGGGCATTCGATAATTCACCCCTCCACTTT. This sequence joins TRBV6-6 and TRBJ1-6, with unresolved D. The V and J ends lost 8 bases and 5 bases respectively, with 16 bases between them. There are 15 residues in the CDR3. Germline CDR1 MNHNY, CDR2 SVGAGI (reference sequence).

The chain carries TRBV28 and TRBJ2-3; the match to TRBD2 covers 9 bases. There are 15 residues in the CDR3. Germline lookup yields CDR1 MDHEN and CDR2 SYDVKM. The J segment lost 4 bases and the V segment lost 3 bases, leaving 5 bases of the junction unmatched. In nucleotides, the CDR3 is TGTGCCAGCAGTTTTAGCGGGAGCGGGGCAGATACGCAGTATTTT. Translated: CASSFSGSGADTQYF.

The rearrangement uses TRBV6-6 and TRBJ1-3; D is possibly TRBD1 (5 bases). V was trimmed by 3 bases and J by 4 bases, leaving 10 bases between them. CDR1 is MNHNY, CDR2 SVGAGI, per germline (reference sequence). The CDR3 has 14 residues. The CDR3 spells CASSYEGSGNTIYF. In DNA, the CDR3 is TGTGCCAGCAGTTATGAGGGGTCGGGAAACACCATATATTTT.

The chain joins TRBV27 to TRBJ1-2; 7 positions agree with TRBD1. J was trimmed by 1 base and V by 3 bases; bases with no gene match: 5. This CDR3 comprises 15 residues. Germline V CDR1 and CDR2: MNHEY, SMNVEV (reference sequence). CDR3 residues: CASSLKGQLNYGYTF. Here the CDR3 DNA reads TGTGCCAGCAGTTTGAAGGGACAGCTTAACTATGGCTACACCTTC.

This clone has only a few counts. This CDR3 is also generated by other DNA sequences in the sample. V and J are TRBV14 and TRBJ2-7; no firm D call. Germline V gives CDR1 SGHDN, CDR2 FVKESK. The V and J ends lost 3 bases and 7 bases respectively, with 7 bases between them. The CDR3 is 11 amino acids. The CDR3 reads CASSQLSEQYF. The CDR3 nucleotides are TGTGCCAGCAGCCAGTTGAGTGAGCAGTACTTC.

The genes are TRBV19 and TRBJ2-3; 7 bases agree with TRBD2. J was trimmed by 1 base and V by 3 bases; bases with no gene match: 4. The CDR3 is 15 amino acids. From germline, CDR1 is LNHDA and CDR2 SQIVND (reference sequence). CDR3 protein: CASSIPSGRTDTQYF. DNA for the CDR3: TGTGCCAGTAGTATTCCTAGCGGACGCACAGATACGCAGTATTTT.

This sequence joins TRBV6-5 and TRBJ1-1; TRBD1 agrees at 9 bases. The J segment lost 4 bases and the V segment lost 2 bases, leaving 2 bases of the junction unmatched. The CDR3 has 14 amino acids. Germline-derived CDR1 and CDR2 are MNHEY and SVGAGI. As DNA, the CDR3 is TGTGCCAGCAGTTACATGGGACAGGGCACTGAAGCTTTCTTT. Translating it yields CASSYMGQGTEAFF.

The rearrangement links TRBV4-2 to TRBJ2-3; no clear D. Germline values: CDR1 LGHNA, CDR2 YNFKEQ. Trimming shortened V by 1 base and J by 6 bases, and 14 bases separated the two germline ends. CDR3 length: 15 residues. CDR3: CASSQVSRFADTQYF. In nucleotides, the CDR3 is TGTGCCAGCAGCCAAGTTAGTAGGTTCGCGGATACGCAGTATTTT.

The V and J genes are TRBV27 and TRBJ2-7; D remains ambiguous. CDR3 length equals 13 residues. The germline V and J ends were trimmed by 3 bases and 2 bases, with 8 bases remaining between them. Germline CDR1 is MNHEY and CDR2 is SMNVEV (reference sequence). CDR3 sequence reads: CASSFGGTYEQYF. Here the CDR3 DNA reads TGTGCCAGCAGTTTCGGTGGAACCTACGAGCAGTACTTC.

The chain is built from TRBV10-3 and TRBJ2-6, with TRBD1 matching over 11 bases. Germline CDR1 ENHRY, CDR2 SYGVKD. The CDR3 runs 17 residues. With V trimmed by 6 bases and J by 2 bases, 6 bases remained unmatched. The CDR3 nucleotides are TGTGCCATCAGGCCGGGACAGGGGGTAGCTGGGGCCAACGTCCTGACTTTC. This gives the protein CAIRPGQGVAGANVLTF.

J is TRBJ2-3 and V is TRBV3-1 (or the pseudogene TRBV3-2); TRBD2 might be the D (6 bases). Trimming left V 5 bases short and J 3 bases short, with 15 bases between. The CDR3 has 15 residues. From germline, CDR1 is LGHDT and CDR2 YNNKEL (reference sequence). The CDR3, as DNA: TGTGCCAGCAGCAACGAGGGACTCCTTACAGATACGCAGTATTTT. Its protein product is CASSNEGLLTDTQYF.

The rearrangement uses TRBV30 and TRBJ2-5; no clear D gene. There are 11 residues in the CDR3. V lost 1 base and J lost 5, with 5 bases in between. Germline loops: CDR1 GTSNPN, CDR2 SVGIG (reference sequence). Written as DNA, the CDR3 is TGTGCCTGGAGTGGATTGGAGACCCAGTACTTC. Amino acid sequence: CAWSGLETQYF. Using reference TRBV30 and TRBJ2-5 for the parts outside the CDR3, the full variable domain is SQTIHQWPATLVQPVGSPLSLECTVEGTSNPNLYWYRQAAGRGLQLLFYSVGIGQISSEVPQNLSASRPQDRQFILSSKKLLLSDSGFYLCAWSGLETQYFGPGTRLLVL.

This clone has just one count. The chain is built from TRBV10-1 and TRBJ1-5; D not resolved. CDR1 is WNHNN, CDR2 SYGVQD, per germline (reference sequence). The V gene lost 6 bases and the J gene lost 4 bases, with 10 bases spanning the gap. The length of the CDR3 is 13 residues. The CDR3 is CASRFPKNQPQHF. As DNA, the CDR3 is TGCGCCAGCAGATTCCCTAAAAATCAGCCCCAGCATTTT.

The DNA of the CDR3 is TGTGCCAGCCGTTCCCTAGCCAAAAACATTCAGTACTTC. Translation: CASRSLAKNIQYF. This chain joins TRBV28 and TRBJ2-4; D remains unclear. CDR1 is MDHEN, CDR2 SYDVKM, per germline. V was clipped by 8 bases and J by 0 bases, with 8 bases between them. There are 13 residues in the CDR3.

The chain joins TRBV6-1 to TRBJ2-7; weak D call: TRBD1 (5 bases). Trimming took 2 bases from V and 6 from J, leaving 11 bases between them. Germline V CDR1 and CDR2: MNHNS, SASEGT. The CDR3 extends over 13 amino acids. The CDR3 nucleotides are TGTGCCAGCAGTGAACAGGGTATTGGCGAGCAGTACTTC. Its protein is CASSEQGIGEQYF.